The 26 T cell receptor beta chains given below trace back to one sample, sequenced in a study of CD8 T cells in ankylosing spondylitis. Study-wide points: It appeared that ankylosing spondylitis blood was characterized by a TCR beta motif of several highly homologous variants.

These receptors have no identified antigens. TCRdb redid the calling of the 5' RACE reads with MiXCR, one entry per CDR3 protein. The table records about 420,000 distinct CDR3 sequences, 20% to 25% of them present only once. Material: blood, either unsorted or a sorted T cell fraction (not recorded which). The receptors stem from a male donor with ankylosing spondylitis.

This sequence joins TRBV4-2 and TRBJ2-3; D is perhaps TRBD2 (5 bases). V lost 3 bases and J 2 bases, leaving 12 bases between the germline ends. This CDR3 comprises 15 residues. Germline V gene data show CDR1 as LGHNA and CDR2 as YNFKEQ. CDR3 sequence reads: CASSQIRGSTDTQYF. DNA for the CDR3: TGTGCCAGCAGCCAGATACGGGGATCCACAGATACGCAGTATTTT.

The rearrangement joins TRBV5-1 to TRBJ1-4; D ambiguous. The CDR3 totals 14 residues. CDR1 and CDR2 from the germline V gene are SGHRS and YFSETQ. With 1 base removed from V and 7 bases from J, the gap between germline ends came to 11 bases. The CDR3 spells CASSLSLYGEKLFF. For the CDR3, the DNA is TGCGCCAGCAGCTTGAGCCTTTACGGTGAAAAACTGTTTTTT.

The J gene is TRBJ1-2, the V gene TRBV7-3, with 9 bases aligning to TRBD1. The CDR3 has 13 amino acids. The junction had 4 bases not matched to a gene; V was cut back by 4 bases and J by 7 bases. Germline-derived CDR1 and CDR2 are SGHTA and FQGTGA. The CDR3 here is CASSSTGGSGYTF. CDR3 DNA: TGTGCCAGCAGCTCAACAGGGGGCTCTGGCTACACCTTC.

The genes are TRBV20-1 and TRBJ2-1; 13 bases line up with TRBD2. The CDR3 sequence is 16 residues long. Germline CDR1 DFQATT, CDR2 SNEGSKA (reference sequence). The J segment lost 3 bases and the V segment lost 3 bases, leaving 5 bases of the junction unmatched. The CDR3 coding sequence is TGCAGTGCTAGTACTAGCGGGAGGGATCTCTACAATGAGCAGTTCTTC. Protein: CSASTSGRDLYNEQFF.

J is TRBJ2-5 and V is TRBV7-2; 7 bases fit TRBD2. The germline V gene encodes CDR1 SGHTA and CDR2 FQGNSA. This CDR3 is 14 amino acids long. V was pared by 1 base and J by 10 bases, with 9 bases of the junction left unmatched. The CDR3 DNA follows: TGTGCCAGCAGCTTAGTTGGGAGGGCGACCGACCAGTACTTC. Encoded protein: CASSLVGRATDQYF.

This chain connects TRBV12-3 or TRBV12-4 to TRBJ2-7; D is unresolved. V lost 2 bases to trimming and J lost 2 bases, with 4 bases between them. The CDR3 consists of 12 residues. CDR3 loop: CASSLLTYEQYF. The CDR3 nucleotides are TGTGCCAGCAGTTTATTAACCTACGAGCAGTACTTC.

This clonotype turned up a few times. The rearrangement uses TRBV15 and TRBJ2-3; the match to TRBD2 covers 7 bases. The CDR3 runs 16 residues. J lost 2 bases, V lost 1 base, and 6 bases had no gene match. CDR1 is LNHNV and CDR2 is YYDKDF in the germline V gene (reference sequence). The DNA for the CDR3 is TGTGCCACCAGCAGAGGCGGGAGAACCAACACAGATACGCAGTATTTT. This translates into CATSRGGRTNTDTQYF.

The rearrangement links TRBV5-4 to TRBJ2-7; unclear D gene. The ends were cut back, 0 bases at V and 0 bases at J, with 4 bases in the middle. CDR1 SGHNT and CDR2 YYREEE come from the germline V gene (reference sequence). The CDR3 is 13 residues long. CDR3 nucleotide sequence: TGTGCCAGCAGCTTGGACGGCTCCTACGAGCAGTACTTC. Its protein is CASSLDGSYEQYF.

This clonotype was counted only a few times. The chain combines TRBV6-1 with TRBJ2-2; 8 bases map to TRBD2. Trimming cost V 1 base and J 3 bases; bases outside gene matches: 1. The CDR3 totals 15 residues. Looked up from germline, CDR1 is MNHNS and CDR2 is SASEGT. In DNA form, the CDR3 reads TGTGCCAGCAGTGAAGGACTAGCGTACACCGGGGAGCTGTTTTTT. Amino acids: CASSEGLAYTGELFF.

V and J are TRBV12-3 or TRBV12-4 and TRBJ1-3, with TRBD1 matching 7 bases. J was trimmed by 3 bases and V by 11 bases; bases with no gene match: 10. The CDR3 sequence is 14 residues long. The CDR3 bases are TGTGCCCTCGGACCCAGGGGGAGTGGAAACACCATATATTTT. Translating it yields CALGPRGSGNTIYF.

The genes are TRBV24-1 and TRBJ2-7; maybe TRBD1 (6 bases). Germline V lookup: CDR1 KGHDR, CDR2 SFDVKD. This CDR3 spans 12 amino acids. V lost 4 bases, J lost 6 bases, and 9 bases lay in between. The CDR3 region is CATSDRGLEQYF. As DNA, the CDR3 is TGTGCCACCAGTGACAGGGGCCTCGAGCAGTACTTC.

The CDR3: CASSPGTGLGNEQFF. Written as DNA, the CDR3 is TGTGCCAGCAGCCCCGGGACAGGGTTGGGCAATGAGCAGTTCTTC. This chain joins TRBV28 and TRBJ2-1, with 9 bases lining up with TRBD1. Germline V gene data show CDR1 as MDHEN and CDR2 as SYDVKM. V shed 6 bases, J shed 6 bases, and the junction held 9 bases outside the gene matches. The length of the CDR3 is 15 residues.

The rearrangement links TRBV5-1 to TRBJ2-3, with TRBD2 identical over 9 bases. The CDR3 runs 14 residues. V lost 4 bases to trimming and J lost 3 bases; unmatched junction nucleotides: 3. Per germline, CDR1 SGHRS and CDR2 YFSETQ. DNA of the CDR3: TGCGCCAGCAGCGAGGGACTAGCAACAGATACGCAGTATTTT. It yields the protein CASSEGLATDTQYF.

The chain links TRBV29-1 to TRBJ2-4; D may correspond to TRBD1 or TRBD2 (5 bases each). The CDR3 consists of 13 residues. V was clipped by 6 bases and J by 1 base, with 10 bases between them. Germline values: CDR1 SQVTM, CDR2 ANQGSEA. The CDR3 sequence: CSVGVLAKNIQYF. Here the CDR3 DNA reads TGCAGCGTGGGGGTGTTGGCCAAAAACATTCAGTACTTC.

This clonotype turned up a few times. The rearrangement uses TRBV7-2 and TRBJ2-1; 11 nucleotides align to TRBD2. CDR3 length: 16 amino acids. The V segment lost 5 bases and the J segment 9 bases; nucleotides outside the gene matches: 12. Germline V gives CDR1 SGHTA, CDR2 FQGNSA. The CDR3: CASSPSVLAGVIEQFF. CDR3 in DNA: TGTGCCAGCAGCCCCTCAGTACTAGCGGGAGTCATTGAGCAGTTCTTC.

This sequence joins TRBV7-3 and TRBJ2-1; 8 bases align to TRBD2. V trimming: 5 bases; J trimming: 7 bases; junction bases outside the gene matches: 16. CDR1 SGHTA and CDR2 FQGTGA come from the germline V gene. CDR3 length equals 17 residues. The CDR3 here is CASSATGAAGVWNEQFF. As DNA, the CDR3 is TGTGCCAGCAGCGCAACCGGAGCAGCGGGAGTTTGGAATGAGCAGTTCTTC.

CDR3 bases: TGTGCCAGCAGCCCTCGCGGAGGGCGCGATAATGAAAAACTGTTTTTT. It codes for CASSPRGGRDNEKLFF. This chain links TRBV9 with TRBJ1-4, with D uncertain. The CDR3 runs 16 residues. The ends were cut back, 4 bases at V and 4 bases at J, with 17 bases in the middle. The germline CDR1 and CDR2 sequences are SGDLS and YYNGEE.

CDR3 in amino acids: CASSLEGLTGELFF. In nucleotides, the CDR3 is TGCGCCAGCAGCTTGGAGGGTCTCACCGGGGAGCTGTTTTTT. The chain couples TRBV5-1 to TRBJ2-2; D is undetermined. Trimming left V 0 bases short and J 4 bases short, with 7 bases between. The CDR3 sequence is 14 residues long. Looked up from germline, CDR1 is SGHRS and CDR2 is YFSETQ.

The gene calls are TRBV7-7 and TRBJ2-5; 8 nucleotides match TRBD2. V shed 3 bases, J shed 0 bases, and the junction held 6 bases outside the gene matches. This CDR3 comprises 16 residues. Germline assignment: CDR1 SSHAT and CDR2 FNYEAQ (reference sequence). CDR3 coding DNA: TGTGCCAGCAGCTTTGCGGGGGGCAGGGACCAAGAGACCCAGTACTTC. Residues: CASSFAGGRDQETQYF.

This clonotype was counted many times. CDR3 sequence: CATSRGGVETQYF. As DNA, the CDR3 is TGTGCCACCAGCAGAGGGGGAGTGGAGACCCAGTACTTC. The chain is built from TRBV15 and TRBJ2-5; the D gene is possibly TRBD2 (5 bases). The germline V and J ends were trimmed by 1 base and 5 bases, with 8 bases remaining between them. The V gene's germline CDR1 is LNHNV and CDR2 YYDKDF (reference sequence). This CDR3 region has 13 residues. The full variable domain, its missing parts supplied by reference TRBV15 and TRBJ2-5, is DAMVIQNPRYQVTQFGKPVTLSCSQTLNHNVMYWYQQKSSQAPKLLFHYYDKDFNNEADTPDNFQSRRPNTSFCFLDIRSPGLGDTAMYLCATSRGGVETQYFGPGTRLLVL.

This chain joins TRBV20-1 and TRBJ2-1; D unresolved. V was pared by 1 base and J by 0 bases, with 13 bases between. The CDR3 loop spans 16 amino acids. The germline V gene encodes CDR1 DFQATT and CDR2 SNEGSKA (reference sequence). CDR3 residues: CSARVGSASSYNEQFF. In nucleotides, the CDR3 is TGCAGTGCTAGAGTTGGCTCCGCGAGCTCCTACAATGAGCAGTTCTTC.

This clonotype was counted a few times. The J gene is TRBJ1-6, the V gene TRBV6-5; 7 bases agree with TRBD1. V dropped 0 bases and J dropped 8; count of bases not matched to a gene: 7. This CDR3 comprises 16 residues. Germline assignment: CDR1 MNHEY and CDR2 SVGAGI. CDR3 bases: TGTGCCAGCAGTTACTCGAGGGACAGTAGAGATTCACCCCTCCACTTT. Its translation is CASSYSRDSRDSPLHF.

This clonotype has at least ten counts. V usage is TRBV6-1 and J usage is TRBJ2-3; 14 nucleotides line up with TRBD2. Trimming took 5 bases from V and 4 from J; bases not matched to a gene: 5. Germline CDR1 reads MNHNS; CDR2 reads SASEGT. CDR3 size: 16 residues. The CDR3 coding sequence is TGTGCCAGCAGTTCGGGACTAGCGGGAGAAGCAGATACGCAGTATTTT. Its protein is CASSSGLAGEADTQYF.

The chain carries TRBV5-1 and TRBJ2-2; no definite D call. This CDR3 has 16 residues. V was pared by 4 bases and J by 1 base, with 14 bases between. CDR1 and CDR2 from the germline V gene are SGHRS and YFSETQ. This CDR3 reads CASSASQPRNTGELFF. In DNA, the CDR3 is TGCGCCAGCAGCGCGAGCCAGCCGAGGAACACCGGGGAGCTGTTTTTT.

The J gene is TRBJ1-5, the V gene TRBV7-6; tentatively, D is TRBD1 (5 bases). The CDR3 length is 14 residues. CDR1 is SGHVS, CDR2 FNYEAQ, per germline. V was pared by 1 base and J by 6 bases, with 10 bases between. The CDR3 region is CASSLVQGGQPQHF. The CDR3 DNA is TGTGCCAGCAGCTTAGTTCAGGGCGGTCAGCCCCAGCATTTT.

The chain has TRBV3-1 and TRBJ2-7, with D perhaps TRBD1 (5 bases). The V end was cut by 1 base, the J end by 2 bases, with 12 bases between. The CDR3 sequence is 15 residues long. The germline V gene encodes CDR1 LGHDT and CDR2 YNNKEL (reference sequence). CDR3 residues: CASSQAWGAAYEQYF. The CDR3 coding sequence is TGTGCCAGCAGCCAAGCTTGGGGCGCAGCCTACGAGCAGTACTTC.